This T cell receptor (beta chain) stems from a study of blood T cell repertoires in COVID-19. Study at large: Acute-phase and convalescent COVID-19 samples originated in the United States, Italy and Spain. PBMCs, B-cell-depleted T cells, or T cells provided the cDNA or gDNA that made up the material.

In the authors' workflow: For nucleated cells, counts were estimated from reference gene primer amplification. Method: immunoSEQ multiplex PCR; TCRdb's copy keeps in-frame clones and lacks some. The DNA gave D and trimming, while V, J and clone size come from that table. Altogether hundreds of thousands of clones are present, about 85% being singletons, with the ten largest covering roughly 2%. Allocation to cohorts depended on clinical history reported by the participants. Material: PBMCs or T cells enriched from blood (not recorded which). The clonotype originates from a woman aged 18-29 years with acute COVID-19.

CDR3 sequence (DNA): TGTGCCAGCAGCTTGGTTCGTCAGGGGGCGGACAGAAGATTGAGCATTCAGTACTTC. Translated, it gives CASSLVRQGADRRLSIQYF. The chain recombines TRBV5-4 with TRBJ2-4; TRBD1 matches 8 bases. CDR1 is SGHNT and CDR2 is YYREEE in the germline V gene (reference sequence). The CDR3 runs 19 residues. Trimming took 0 bases from V and 9 from J; bases not matched to a gene: 20.